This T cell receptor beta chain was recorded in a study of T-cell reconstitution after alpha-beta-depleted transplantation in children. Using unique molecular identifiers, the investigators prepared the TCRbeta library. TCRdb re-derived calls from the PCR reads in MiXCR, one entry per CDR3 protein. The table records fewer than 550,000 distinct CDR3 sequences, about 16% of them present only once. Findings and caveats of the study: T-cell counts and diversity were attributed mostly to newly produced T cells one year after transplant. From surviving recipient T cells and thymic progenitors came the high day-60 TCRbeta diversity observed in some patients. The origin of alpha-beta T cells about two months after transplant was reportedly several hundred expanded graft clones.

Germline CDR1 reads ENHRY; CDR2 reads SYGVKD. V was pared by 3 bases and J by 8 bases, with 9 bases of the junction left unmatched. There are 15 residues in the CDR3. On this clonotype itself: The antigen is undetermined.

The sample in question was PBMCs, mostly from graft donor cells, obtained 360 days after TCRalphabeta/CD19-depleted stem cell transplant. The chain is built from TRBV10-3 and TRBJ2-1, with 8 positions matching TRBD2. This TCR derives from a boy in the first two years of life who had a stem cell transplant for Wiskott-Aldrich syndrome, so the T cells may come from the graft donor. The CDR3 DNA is TGTGCCATCAGTGACCCTACTAGAGCGGGGGATGAGCAGTTCTTC. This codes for CAISDPTRAGDEQFF.